The entry below gives a single TCR beta chain sequence along with its context. Its specific antigen is unknown. Per-base quality was not reported, and no clone a single base away is much larger than it. This sample was included in a study of a mutant IDH1 vaccine in newly diagnosed glioma (dated by TCRdb to the early 2020s). Looking at the study overall: The roughly 32 treated patients were around 62% male and around 38% female, with a mean age of approximately 40 years. Peripheral blood was drawn at six visits: V03 (baseline), V05, V07, V10, V12 and V13. For exploratory analyses, fewer than 30 treated patients had longitudinal TCRB deep sequencing done wherever samples were available. Before enrollment, patients had received standard therapy of radiotherapy alone, temozolomide alone, or radiochemotherapy with temozolomide; most received the combination.

What the work shows at the level of the full study, not this receptor alone: Immune responses induced by the vaccine were seen in 93.3% of patients across multiple MHC alleles. According to the authors, sample limitations meant that analyses of patient blood samples could not be reproduced. Changes in the top peripheral T cell clonotypes picked up by TCRB sequencing did not appear to be linked to pseudoprogression. Selection of PBMC samples for TCRB deep sequencing was based on availability.

The method behind the library was the immunoSEQ multiplex PCR assay. Rearranged TCR beta chain sequences were amplified using the hsTCRB Kit according to the manufacturer's protocol. TCRB libraries were sequenced on an Illumina MiSeq. Regarding the original processing steps: Demultiplexing, trimming and gene mapping were performed with the kit vendor's proprietary platform. Here the immuneACCESS table is served through TCRdb, limited to in-frame sequences with V and J called. Missing clones are a known gap in these copies; in checked studies unresolved V genes cover under half, and the rest lacks a known reason. That table furnishes V, J and clone size, whereas the DNA furnished D and trimming. The sample table lists about 67,000 clones, about 83% of them with a count of one. Together, the top ten hold about 4.5% of the sample. The CDR3 holds 13 amino acids from the cysteine to the phenylalanine. Here the CDR3 DNA is all that survives: 39 bases in frame from base 1. After removal of 6 bases from V and 8 bases from J, the junction retains 7 bases not matched to a gene. From a lookup of the germline V gene, CDR1 and CDR2 are MNHEY and SVGAGI.

The time point tag for this specimen amounts to: baseline, week 1 (first vaccination visit). Sample treatment or condition, as interpreted from the label and publication: pre-vaccination baseline after standard-of-care therapy. Donors had newly diagnosed WHO grade 3 or 4 IDH1-mutant astrocytomas with loss of nuclear ATRX. The samples were drawn from NOA16, a multicentre, single-arm, open-label phase I trial in Germany that tested a mutant IDH1 peptide vaccine in humans for the first time. Visit V03 blood draws served as the baseline sample for immunogenicity testing. Genomic DNA for TCRB sequencing was isolated from EDTA blood with the DNeasy Blood and Tissue Kit.

This TCR was recovered from a woman between 18 and 29 years old with glioma. Some clones in this sample may be carry-over from other donors' samples. This material consisted of peripheral blood mononuclear cells (PBMCs), taken from a glioma patient treated with radiotherapy, temozolomide or both. The rearranged segments are TRBV6-5 and TRBJ1-2; TRBD1 aligns with 9 central bases. The DNA sequence is as follows: TGTGCCAGCAGGCGGGGACAGGGCAAAGGCTACACCTTC. This gives the protein CASRRGQGKGYTF.